The entry below gives a single T cell receptor (beta chain) sequence along with its context. A read error may explain this, as a much larger clone is one base away. The TCR beta CDR3 regions underwent amplification using RNA transcripts as the source. The HTBI primer set served for first-round RT-PCR of the TCR CDR3. Each CDR3 protein gets one entry after TCRdb re-called the multiplex PCR reads with MiXCR. The table shows 600,000 to 800,000 distinct CDR3 sequences, with roughly a third occurring only once. This sample is drawn from a study of T cells in Graves' hyperthyroidism and ophthalmopathy. Graves' hyperthyroidism was deemed stable given no ophthalmopathy progression within 18 months. Patients aged 18 to 65 had newly diagnosed hyperthyroidism that had lasted under 2 months. The sequencing sample was made of blood. The sequence came from a middle-aged woman with Graves' hyperthyroidism.

CDR3 in DNA: TGCGCCAGCAGCTCTACAGGGTCGGATCAGCCCCAGCATTTT. The encoded protein is CASSSTGSDQPQHF. The V gene is TRBV5-1, the J gene TRBJ1-5; D may be TRBD1 (6 bases). With 3 bases removed from V and 5 bases from J, the gap between germline ends came to 12 bases. Germline V gene lookup returns CDR1 SGHRS and CDR2 YFSETQ. CDR3 length: 14 amino acids.